The sample holds a few counts of the clone carrying this TCR beta chain. This sample is drawn from a study of T cells after yellow fever vaccination. Germline loops: CDR1 SGHRS, CDR2 YFSETQ. The CDR3 runs 15 residues. V trimming: 6 bases; J trimming: 5 bases; junction bases outside the gene matches: 12. MiXCR, applied by TCRdb to the 5' RACE reads, yields one record per CDR3 protein. The sample shows around 120,000 distinct CDR3 sequences, around 15% of them seen only once. This sequence originates from a man in his late teens or twenties who received the YFV17D yellow fever vaccine. The chain carries TRBV5-1 and TRBJ2-5; the match to TRBD2 covers 8 bases. The sequenced sample was CD8+ T cells sorted from PBMCs, obtained 5 days after the yellow fever booster vaccination. CDR3 residues: CASNSGTSSGETQYF. The CDR3, as DNA: TGCGCCAGCAACTCCGGGACTAGTAGTGGCGAGACCCAGTACTTC.